The 20 T cell receptor beta chains presented below share a single source sample, sequenced in a study of persistence of HIV-infected CD4 T cells. The stimulus was lysate of CMV-infected fibroblasts, 9 to 10 ug/mL. Sorted nonresponding memory CD4+ T cells were CD40L-negative, CD69-negative, CD45RO-high. These receptors' antigens are unknown. Sequencing used immunoSEQ version 4 in survey mode. Clones were sequenced by immunoSEQ multiplex PCR, and TCRdb holds only the in-frame ones, with some missing. The sample comprises about 50,000 clones, 75% to 85% of which are singletons, and about 3% rests with the top ten. Sequencing was performed on CD4+ T cells sorted from PBMCs after approximately 19-hour stimulation, taken from a patient who received antiretroviral therapy. The receptors come from an adult man with HIV who was CMV-seropositive.

This clone is termed medium-sized (0.01 to 0.1%). In nucleotides, the CDR3 is TGTGCCAGCAGCCAAGATCGGTCCAGGGTTCCTGAAGCTTTCTTT. As protein: CASSQDRSRVPEAFF. The V and J genes are TRBV4-2 and TRBJ1-1, with a tentative D call TRBD1 (5 bases). The CDR3 spans 15 residues. The V and J ends lost 0 bases and 6 bases respectively, with 14 bases between them. From germline, CDR1 is LGHNA and CDR2 YNFKEQ.

This chain joins TRBV28 and TRBJ1-2; 9 nucleotides match TRBD1. V gave up 4 bases and J gave up 8 bases; unmatched junction bases: 8. Germline CDR1 and CDR2: MDHEN and SYDVKM. This CDR3 region has 14 residues. CDR3 sequence (DNA): TGTGCCAGCAGTTGGGACAGGGCCCCGTCAGGCTACACCTTC. Its protein is CASSWDRAPSGYTF.

The V and J genes are TRBV20-1 and TRBJ2-7, with D uncertain. Germline V gene lookup returns CDR1 DFQATT and CDR2 SNEGSKA (reference sequence). The V gene lost 3 bases and the J gene lost 4 bases, with 10 bases spanning the gap. The CDR3 contains 12 residues. The DNA for the CDR3 is TGCAGTGCTAGTCTAGGGATTTACGAGCAGTACTTC. Translation: CSASLGIYEQYF.

The chain joins TRBV19 to TRBJ1-2; 9 nucleotides align to TRBD1. The CDR3 loop spans 15 amino acids. Unmatched junction bases numbered 3, after V lost 4 bases and J lost 0 bases. Germline assignment: CDR1 LNHDA and CDR2 SQIVND (reference sequence). For the CDR3, the DNA is TGTGCCAGTAGTAATCGACAGGGGGCTAACTATGGCTACACCTTC. This encodes CASSNRQGANYGYTF.

This clone was seen only once. The rearrangement joins TRBV10-3 to TRBJ2-3, with D hard to call. This CDR3 is 14 amino acids long. CDR1 ENHRY and CDR2 SYGVKD come from the germline V gene. V lost 2 bases, J lost 0 bases, and 6 bases lay in between. The CDR3 bases are TGTGCCATCAGTGAGAAGGCTAGCACAGATACGCAGTATTTT. It yields the protein CAISEKASTDTQYF.

This clone has more than one count but fewer than ten. The chain links TRBV5-4 to TRBJ1-1; D not resolved. This CDR3 is 15 amino acids long. V lost 2 bases and J lost 0, with 11 bases in between. CDR1 is SGHNT, CDR2 YYREEE, per germline (reference sequence). The CDR3: CASSLGGRLNTEAFF. DNA for the CDR3: TGTGCCAGCAGCTTAGGAGGGCGGTTGAACACTGAAGCTTTCTTT.

The V call is TRBV5-6, the J call TRBJ1-3, with a tentative D call TRBD1 (6 bases). V shed 0 bases and J shed 0 bases, with 13 bases lying between them. The CDR3 spans 17 residues. Germline assignment: CDR1 SGHDT and CDR2 YYEEEE. Here the CDR3 reads CASSLALGGHSGNTIYF. In DNA, the CDR3 is TGTGCCAGCAGCTTGGCTTTGGGGGGCCACTCTGGAAACACCATATATTTT.

The chain is built from TRBV30 and TRBJ1-6, with 7 bases that match TRBD1. The CDR3 contains 11 residues. With V trimmed by 0 bases and J by 15 bases, 2 bases remained unmatched. CDR1 is GTSNPN and CDR2 is SVGIG in the germline V gene (reference sequence). The CDR3 loop reads CAWSVRDSLHF. In DNA form, the CDR3 reads TGTGCCTGGAGTGTACGGGACAGCCTCCACTTT.

This rearrangement joins TRBV6-5 to TRBJ2-1; weak D call: TRBD1 (6 bases). CDR1 MNHEY and CDR2 SVGAGI come from the germline V gene. CDR3 length equals 15 residues. Deletions cut 10 bases from V and 3 bases from J, with 19 bases between. In nucleotides, the CDR3 is TGTGCCACCTCGACGAACAGGGTAGACTACAATGAGCAGTTCTTC. Encoded protein: CATSTNRVDYNEQFF.

This chain links TRBV6-1 with TRBJ2-7; D is uncertain. The length of the CDR3 is 14 residues. Germline V gene data show CDR1 as MNHNS and CDR2 as SASEGT. V dropped 1 base and J dropped 0 bases, with 7 bases sitting between them. The CDR3 DNA reads as TGTGCCAGCAGTGAAGTTGGGATCTCCTACGAGCAGTACTTC. Translated, it gives CASSEVGISYEQYF.

CDR3 sequence: CASSQGLVSYEQYF. DNA of the CDR3: TGCGCCAGCAGCCAAGGCCTAGTGTCCTACGAGCAGTACTTC. The rearrangement joins TRBV4-3 to TRBJ2-7; no definite D call. V was shortened by 1 base and J by 1 base, with 8 bases between the two germline ends. This CDR3 has 14 amino acids. Germline V CDR1 and CDR2: LGHNA, YSLEER.

V usage is TRBV12-5 and J usage is TRBJ1-2; the match to TRBD1 covers 9 bases. V shed 2 bases and J 2 bases; nucleotides not matched to a gene: 3. This CDR3 has 15 residues. Germline V gene data show CDR1 as LGHNT and CDR2 as FRNRAP. The CDR3 loop is CASGLIGQGNYGYTF. In DNA form, the CDR3 reads TGTGCTAGTGGTTTGATAGGACAGGGGAACTATGGCTACACCTTC.

This chain joins TRBV6-5 and TRBJ2-7; no reliable D call. V was clipped by 4 bases and J by 9 bases, with 22 bases between them. CDR1 and CDR2 (germline): MNHEY, SVGAGI. CDR3 length equals 15 residues. CDR3 sequence: CASSFQGSAWAVQYF. The CDR3 DNA follows: TGTGCCAGCAGTTTCCAAGGGTCAGCCTGGGCTGTGCAGTACTTC.

The table lists this clone with a few counts. The chain is built from TRBV19 and TRBJ1-2; tentative D call: TRBD1 (5 bases). There are 14 residues in the CDR3. The germline CDR1 and CDR2 sequences are LNHDA and SQIVND (reference sequence). The germline V and J ends were trimmed by 4 bases and 7 bases, with 16 bases remaining between them. The DNA of the CDR3 is TGTGCCAGTAGTAAGGCCAGGGAATTGGGTGGCTACACCTTC. Its translation is CASSKARELGGYTF.

The J gene is TRBJ2-3, the V gene TRBV6-1; 7 bases line up with TRBD2. The germline gives CDR1 MNHNS, CDR2 SASEGT. V was pared by 1 base and J by 0 bases, with 4 bases of the junction left unmatched. This CDR3 comprises 16 residues. The CDR3 region has the DNA TGTGCCAGCAGTGAAGGGGGGGGGTGGAGCACAGATACGCAGTATTTT. The encoded protein is CASSEGGGWSTDTQYF.

J is TRBJ2-7 and V is TRBV6-6; D unclear. This CDR3 is built from 14 residues. The germline CDR1 and CDR2 sequences are MNHNY and SVGAGI (reference sequence). V dropped 7 bases and J dropped 0 bases, with 13 bases sitting between them. DNA of the CDR3: TGTGCCAGCAACGATCAGGCGAGCTCCTACGAGCAGTACTTC. Amino acid sequence: CASNDQASSYEQYF.

V gene TRBV3-1 (or the pseudogene TRBV3-2) combines with J gene TRBJ2-6; D perhaps matches TRBD1 (6 bases). Germline V gene lookup returns CDR1 LGHDT and CDR2 YNNKEL (reference sequence). CDR3 size: 15 residues. V gave up 7 bases and J gave up 1 base, with 11 bases separating them. Here the CDR3 DNA reads TGTGCCAGCAACAGGGTAGGGTCTGGGGCCAACGTCCTGACTTTC. Translated: CASNRVGSGANVLTF.

In DNA form, the CDR3 reads TGTGCCAGCTCCCCCTGGGAGGGGCGATCAGAGACCCAGTACTTC. It translates to CASSPWEGRSETQYF. V usage is TRBV18 and J usage is TRBJ2-5; 7 positions agree with TRBD2. V trimming: 6 bases; J trimming: 4 bases; junction bases outside the gene matches: 11. This CDR3 is 15 amino acids long. The germline gives CDR1 KGHSH, CDR2 LQKENI.

The rearrangement joins TRBV7-6 to TRBJ2-3, with D hard to call. Looked up from germline, CDR1 is SGHVS and CDR2 is FNYEAQ. The CDR3 spans 15 residues. V was clipped by 1 base and J by 6 bases, with 14 bases between them. The DNA of the CDR3 is TGTGCCAGCAGCTTAGGGATAGTGGCGTCGGATACGCAGTATTTT. The encoded protein is CASSLGIVASDTQYF.

The chain links TRBV4-3 to TRBJ2-1, with D perhaps matching TRBD1 or TRBD2 (6 bases each). CDR1 and CDR2 from the germline V gene are LGHNA and YSLEER. Trimming cost V 4 bases and J 6 bases, with 16 bases left between them. CDR3 length: 15 amino acids. The CDR3 region is CASSLEGGGSNEQFF. The DNA for the CDR3 is TGCGCCAGCAGCCTCGAGGGGGGAGGAAGCAATGAGCAGTTCTTC.